This T cell receptor (beta chain) was sequenced for a study of blood T cell repertoires in COVID-19. Study overall: Some COVID-19 samples were acute and others convalescent; all came from the United States, Italy and Spain. The cDNA or gDNA used as material had been derived from T cells, B-cell-depleted T cells, or PBMCs.

The table lists this clone with a few counts. This CDR3 is 16 amino acids long. With 1 base removed from V and 4 bases from J, the gap between germline ends came to 13 bases. CDR1 and CDR2 (germline): SEHNR, FQNEAQ (reference sequence). Original analysis: Reference gene primer amplification gave estimated nucleated cell counts. Clones were sequenced by immunoSEQ multiplex PCR, and TCRdb holds only the in-frame ones, with some missing. The V and J calls and clone size are taken from that table; D and trimming were inferred from the DNA. The sample has a few hundred thousand clones, approximately 87% seen once.

The specimen was peripheral blood. This receptor was obtained from a man aged 55 to 70 with acute or convalescent COVID-19. V usage is TRBV7-9 and J usage is TRBJ2-2; D is possibly TRBD1 (6 bases). Written as DNA, the CDR3 is TGTGCCAGCAGCTTAGTCAGGACAGACTCCACCGGGGAGCTGTTTTTT. Translation gives CASSLVRTDSTGELFF.